These 24 T cell receptor beta chains were all obtained from the same sample, sequenced in a study of blood T cell repertoires in COVID-19. Libraries were prepared by immunoSEQ multiplex PCR; TCRdb keeps only in-frame clonotypes and omits some of them. The sample lists about 210,000 clones; approximately 85% were seen once. Input material: peripheral blood. The receptors were gathered from a man over 45 with COVID-19, enrolled during active disease.

The gene calls are TRBV7-2 and TRBJ2-3; 11 nucleotides align to TRBD2. The CDR3 has 16 residues. J gave up 0 bases and V 4 bases, and 3 bases lay outside the gene matches. Germline V CDR1 and CDR2: SGHTA, FQGNSA. CDR3 region: CASSSRTSGSTDTQYF. CDR3 bases: TGTGCCAGCAGCTCGAGGACTAGCGGGAGCACAGATACGCAGTATTTT.

The V call is TRBV11-2, the J call TRBJ2-1, with a possible D match to TRBD2 (6 bases). V gave up 4 bases and J gave up 0 bases, with 19 bases separating them. The CDR3 has 18 residues. The germline gives CDR1 SGHAT, CDR2 FQNNGV. DNA of the CDR3: TGTGCCAGCAGCTCCGGACTAATTCGACTGAGCTCCTACAATGAGCAGTTCTTC. Amino acids: CASSSGLIRLSSYNEQFF.

This clone has just one count. The sample carries other DNA sequences with the same CDR3. This chain uses TRBV7-9 with TRBJ1-5, with 10 bases matching TRBD1. Germline CDR1 SEHNR, CDR2 FQNEAQ (reference sequence). The CDR3 runs to 15 residues. V lost 1 base and J lost 4; bases outside the gene matches: 1. The CDR3 sequence is CASSLVGQGNQPQHF. CDR3 nucleotide sequence: TGTGCCAGCAGCTTAGTGGGACAGGGGAATCAGCCCCAGCATTTT. Supplemented by reference TRBV7-9 and TRBJ1-5, the full variable domain reads DTGVSQNPRHKITKRGQNVTFRCDPISEHNRLYWYRQTLGQGPEFLTYFQNEAQLEKSRLLSDRFSAERPKGSFSTLEIQRTEQGDSAMYLCASSLVGQGNQPQHFGDGTRLSIL.

The chain employs TRBV2 and TRBJ2-1; TRBD1 matches at 8 bases. V was pared by 8 bases and J by 4 bases, with 4 bases of the junction left unmatched. The CDR3 length is 13 residues. Germline lookup yields CDR1 SNHLY and CDR2 FYNNEI. This chain's CDR3 is CASAGTGYNEQFF. Here the CDR3 DNA reads TGTGCCAGCGCCGGGACAGGATACAATGAGCAGTTCTTC.

This CDR3 reads CAWKQGAQIDEQFF. The CDR3 DNA reads as TGTGCCTGGAAACAGGGGGCGCAGATCGATGAGCAGTTCTTC. The chain recombines TRBV30 with TRBJ2-1; 9 nucleotides line up with TRBD1. There are 14 residues in the CDR3. With 4 bases clipped from V and 8 bases from J, the junction kept 9 bases outside the gene matches. Per germline, CDR1 GTSNPN and CDR2 SVGIG (reference sequence).

V gene TRBV4-2 combines with J gene TRBJ2-3; TRBD2 matches 10 bases. Germline CDR1 is LGHNA and CDR2 is YNFKEQ. The CDR3 is 16 residues long. J was trimmed by 6 bases and V by 3 bases; bases with no gene match: 9. The CDR3 reads CASSHELAGSGDTQYF. The CDR3 DNA sequence: TGTGCCAGCAGCCATGAACTAGCGGGGTCCGGGGATACGCAGTATTTT.

The CDR3 region is CASSPGGGADTQYF. CDR3 coding DNA: TGTGCCAGCAGCCCCGGGGGGGGCGCAGATACGCAGTATTTT. This chain joins TRBV6-5 and TRBJ2-3; 8 nucleotides align to TRBD2. V was pared by 6 bases and J by 4 bases, with 6 bases of the junction left unmatched. In germline, CDR1 is MNHEY, CDR2 SVGAGI. The CDR3 covers 14 residues.

The chain is built from TRBV15 and TRBJ1-1; 9 bases match TRBD1. The germline gives CDR1 LNHNV, CDR2 YYDKDF (reference sequence). This CDR3 has 15 amino acids. V gave up 7 bases and J gave up 7 bases; unmatched junction bases: 13. Here the CDR3 DNA reads TGTGCCACCAAATTGGGACAGGGCGGTTTTGATGAAGCTTTCTTT. Translating it yields CATKLGQGGFDEAFF.

The chain uses TRBV14 and TRBJ1-2; 7 nucleotides align to TRBD1. There are 12 residues in the CDR3. Germline lookup yields CDR1 SGHDN and CDR2 FVKESK. CDR3 nucleotide sequence: TGTGCGACGTCGACAGGGACCTATGGCTACACCTTC. Protein: CATSTGTYGYTF.

V gene TRBV2 combines with J gene TRBJ2-2; D is possibly TRBD2 (6 bases). CDR1 is SNHLY and CDR2 is FYNNEI in the germline V gene. The CDR3 loop spans 14 amino acids. V was cut by 6 bases and J by 5 bases, with 13 bases left in between. This CDR3 is CASSATRQTGELFF. The CDR3 DNA follows: TGTGCCAGCAGCGCGACTAGACAGACCGGGGAGCTGTTTTTT.

This CDR3 reads CASSQWTGGYGYTF. As DNA, the CDR3 is TGTGCCAGCTCACAGTGGACAGGGGGGTATGGCTACACCTTC. This rearrangement joins TRBV18 to TRBJ1-2; 10 bases align to TRBD1. CDR3 length: 14 amino acids. With 4 bases clipped from V and 5 bases from J, the junction kept 4 bases outside the gene matches. Per germline, CDR1 KGHSH and CDR2 LQKENI.

The chain couples TRBV24-1 to TRBJ2-7; 12 bases align to TRBD1. The CDR3 consists of 15 residues. The ends lost 3 bases at V and 4 bases at J; junction bases unmatched: 3. Germline V gene sequence: CDR1 KGHDR, CDR2 SFDVKD. CDR3 in DNA: TGTGCCACCAGTGATCCGGGACAGGGGGCATACGAGCAGTACTTC. Protein: CATSDPGQGAYEQYF.

J is TRBJ2-2 and V is TRBV5-5, with unresolved D. CDR3 size: 15 residues. The germline CDR1 and CDR2 sequences are SGHKS and YYEKEE (reference sequence). Trimming pared 0 bases from V and 3 bases from J, leaving 9 bases between. CDR3 nucleotide sequence: TGTGCCAGCAGCTTGGGGCAGATCGACACCGGGGAGCTGTTTTTT. It yields the protein CASSLGQIDTGELFF.

The rearrangement joins TRBV18 to TRBJ2-5; no clear D gene. V shed 5 bases and J shed 4 bases, with 17 bases lying between them. The CDR3 has 15 amino acids. Per germline, CDR1 KGHSH and CDR2 LQKENI. The CDR3: CASSGSVWARETQYF. In DNA form, the CDR3 reads TGTGCCAGCTCAGGTTCAGTATGGGCGAGAGAGACCCAGTACTTC.

The genes are TRBV3-1 (or the pseudogene TRBV3-2) and TRBJ1-5; TRBD1 is a possible D gene (5 bases). Per the germline V gene, CDR1 is LGHDT and CDR2 is YNNKEL (reference sequence). This CDR3 comprises 13 residues. Trimming removed 8 bases from V and 4 bases from J, with 12 bases in between. The CDR3 spells CASRGGGNQPQHF. In DNA, the CDR3 is TGTGCCAGCCGGGGGGGAGGTAATCAGCCCCAGCATTTT.

This clone was detected once. The chain combines TRBV7-8 with TRBJ2-7; a possible D gene is TRBD2 (7 bases). This CDR3 is 19 amino acids long. CDR1 is SGHVS and CDR2 is FQNEAQ in the germline V gene. Trimming stripped 4 bases from V and 3 bases from J, with 28 bases between. CDR3 residues: CASSSPIGGAQTYLYEQYF. Written as DNA, the CDR3 is TGTGCCAGCAGCTCCCCGATAGGGGGGGCTCAGACGTATCTCTACGAGCAGTACTTC.

The J gene is TRBJ2-7, the V gene TRBV27; D not resolved. The CDR3 has 14 amino acids. Germline V gene lookup returns CDR1 MNHEY and CDR2 SMNVEV (reference sequence). V gave up 2 bases and J gave up 0 bases, with 8 bases separating them. The CDR3 spells CASSLAASSYEQYF. DNA for the CDR3: TGTGCCAGCAGTTTAGCGGCCAGCTCCTACGAGCAGTACTTC.

CDR3 residues: CASSSIQGAGEQFF. The CDR3 coding sequence is TGTGCCAGCAGCTCAATTCAGGGGGCGGGTGAGCAGTTCTTC. The rearrangement uses TRBV6-1 and TRBJ2-1; 8 nucleotides align to TRBD1. J lost 9 bases, V lost 6 bases, and 10 bases had no gene match. Germline V CDR1 and CDR2: MNHNS, SASEGT. The CDR3 runs to 14 residues.

This clone is a singleton in its sample. DNA for the CDR3: TGCGCCAGCAGCTTGGCCCGGGGCACCGGGGAGCTGTTTTTT. Residues: CASSLARGTGELFF. This chain uses TRBV5-1 with TRBJ2-2, with D possibly being TRBD2 (5 bases). CDR1 SGHRS and CDR2 YFSETQ come from the germline V gene. V lost 0 bases to trimming and J lost 4 bases, with 7 bases between them. The CDR3 spans 14 residues.

This clone came up once. The chain couples TRBV2 to TRBJ1-3; 8 bases are shared with TRBD1. With V trimmed by 5 bases and J by 0 bases, 6 bases remained unmatched. The germline gives CDR1 SNHLY, CDR2 FYNNEI. CDR3 size: 16 residues. CDR3 residues: CASSPRTGPSGNTIYF. DNA for the CDR3: TGTGCCAGCAGTCCCCGGACAGGGCCCTCTGGAAACACCATATATTTT. The complete variable domain, with remaining parts taken from reference TRBV2 and TRBJ1-3, reads EPEVTQTPSHQVTQMGQEVILRCVPISNHLYFYWYRQILGQKVEFLVSFYNNEISEKSEIFDDQFSVERPDGSNFTLKIRSTKLEDSAMYFCASSPRTGPSGNTIYFGEGSWLTVV.

This clone was counted between two and nine times. The chain has TRBV7-2 and TRBJ2-2; 8 bases are shared with TRBD1. The V gene's germline CDR1 is SGHTA and CDR2 FQGNSA. The CDR3 contains 16 residues. V lost 1 base, J lost 7 bases, and 8 bases stayed unmatched. The CDR3 nucleotides are TGTGCCAGCAGCTTAGAACAGGGGGTAGCTGTCGGGGAGCTGTTTTTT. Protein product: CASSLEQGVAVGELFF.

The rearrangement uses TRBV27 and TRBJ2-5; D might be TRBD2 (6 bases). The CDR3 is made up of 13 amino acids. Trimming removed 5 bases from V and 2 bases from J, with 9 bases in between. Germline CDR1 is MNHEY and CDR2 is SMNVEV (reference sequence). The CDR3 loop is CASSPGTQETQYF. The CDR3, as DNA: TGTGCCAGCAGTCCTGGGACTCAAGAGACCCAGTACTTC.

The chain recombines TRBV5-1 with TRBJ2-1; 9 bases agree with TRBD1. The CDR3 totals 15 residues. Germline V gene sequence: CDR1 SGHRS, CDR2 YFSETQ. Trimming at V came to 4 bases and at J to 11 bases, leaving 13 bases not matched to a gene. DNA of the CDR3: TGCGCCAGCAGCCCTCGGACAGGGGAAGCGGGTAAGCAGTTCTTC. Its protein is CASSPRTGEAGKQFF.

The rearrangement joins TRBV2 to TRBJ1-2; 9 positions agree with TRBD1. Per germline, CDR1 SNHLY and CDR2 FYNNEI. The V and J ends lost 4 bases and 7 bases, in that order; junction bases with no gene match: 13. This CDR3 contains 16 residues. The CDR3 loop is CASSVSQGARAVGYTF. As DNA, the CDR3 is TGTGCCAGCAGTGTCTCACAGGGGGCACGAGCTGTTGGCTACACCTTC.